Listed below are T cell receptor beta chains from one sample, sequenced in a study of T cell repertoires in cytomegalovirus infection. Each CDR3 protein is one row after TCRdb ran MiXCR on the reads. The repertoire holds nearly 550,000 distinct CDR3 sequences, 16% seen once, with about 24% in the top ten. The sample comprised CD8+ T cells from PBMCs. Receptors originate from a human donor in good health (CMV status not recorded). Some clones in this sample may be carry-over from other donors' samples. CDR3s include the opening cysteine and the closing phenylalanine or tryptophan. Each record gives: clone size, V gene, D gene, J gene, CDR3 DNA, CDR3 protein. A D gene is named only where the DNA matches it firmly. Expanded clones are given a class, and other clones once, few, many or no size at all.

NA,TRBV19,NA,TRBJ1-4,TGTGCCAGTAGTATAGCAGGGACTAATGAAAAACTGTTTTTT,CASSIAGTNEKLFF
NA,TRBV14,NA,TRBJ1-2,TGTGCCAGCAGCCAAGGTGGCTTAAGTAGAAGCTATGGCTACACCTTC,CASSQGGLSRSYGYTF
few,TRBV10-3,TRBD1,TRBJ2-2,TGTGCCATCAGTGTAGATCTTGGACAGGCTCCCACGAACACCGGGGAGCTGTTTTTT,CAISVDLGQAPTNTGELFF
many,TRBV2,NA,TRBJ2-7,TGTGCCAGCAGGGCCCCAGGGATTTTCGAGCAGTACTTC,CASRAPGIFEQYF
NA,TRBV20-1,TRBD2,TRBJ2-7,TGCAGTGCAACTAGCGGGAGTAGGTACGAGCAGTACTTC,CSATSGSRYEQYF
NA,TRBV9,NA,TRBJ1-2,TGTGCCAGCAGCGCCCGTGGCACAGGACAGTCATCTAACTATGGCTACACCTTC,CASSARGTGQSSNYGYTF
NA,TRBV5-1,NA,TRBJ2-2,TGCGCCAGCAGCTTCATGGTAGGCGGGGAGCTGTTTTTT,CASSFMVGGELFF
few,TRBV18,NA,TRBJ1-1,TGTGCCAGCTCACCCCGACAGCGAATGAACACTGAAGCTTTCTTT,CASSPRQRMNTEAFF
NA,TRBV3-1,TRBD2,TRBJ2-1,TGTGCCAGCAGACTAGCGGGAGGGATATCCTACAATGAGCAGTTCTTC,CASRLAGGISYNEQFF
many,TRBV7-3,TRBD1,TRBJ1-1,TGTGCCAGCAGCCTCAGGGGGCAGAAAGAAGCTTTCTTT,CASSLRGQKEAFF
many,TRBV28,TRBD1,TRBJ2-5,TGTGCCAGTCACGGGACAGGTGAATTGTACCAAGAGACCCAGTACTTC,CASHGTGELYQETQYF
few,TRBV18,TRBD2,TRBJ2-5,TGTGCCAGCTCACCGCGGGGGACCCAAGAGACCCAGTACTTC,CASSPRGTQETQYF
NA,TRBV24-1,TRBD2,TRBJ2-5,TGTGCCACCAGTGAACATAGAGCGGGACCCGGGGAGACCCAGTACTTC,CATSEHRAGPGETQYF
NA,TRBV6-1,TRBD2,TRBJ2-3,TGTGCCAGCAGTGAAGAAAGAGGCGGGGGACGCACAGATACGCAGTATTTT,CASSEERGGGRTDTQYF
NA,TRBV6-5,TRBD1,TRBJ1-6,TGTGCCAGCAGTTATCCCCTCGACAGGGAGCATAATTCACCCCTCCACTTT,CASSYPLDREHNSPLHF
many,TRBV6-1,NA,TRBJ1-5,TGTGCCAGCGAATCCCTTTTTAGTGATAGCAATCAGCCCCAGCATTTT,CASESLFSDSNQPQHF
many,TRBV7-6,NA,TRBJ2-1,TGTGCCAGCAGCTTAGAAATCGATAGCGGTGAGCAGTTCTTC,CASSLEIDSGEQFF
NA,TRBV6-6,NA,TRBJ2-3,TGTGCCAGCGGGGGGATGGGATCAGATACGCAGTATTTT,CASGGMGSDTQYF
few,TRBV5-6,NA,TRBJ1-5,TGTGCCAGCAGCTTGTCTCAGGGACTAGCTTTGGATCAGCCCCAGCATTTT,CASSLSQGLALDQPQHF
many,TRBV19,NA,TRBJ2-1,TGTGCCAGTATAGGAGAAGGGGATGAGCAGTTCTTC,CASIGEGDEQFF
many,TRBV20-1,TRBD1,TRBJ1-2,TGCAGTGCCTCATACCGGGACAGATCTCTTCCGACTTATGGCTACACCTTC,CSASYRDRSLPTYGYTF
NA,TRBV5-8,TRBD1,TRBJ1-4,TGTGCCAGCACCCGGACAGGGAAGAGGAATGAAAAACTGTTTTTT,CASTRTGKRNEKLFF
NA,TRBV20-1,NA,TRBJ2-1,TGCAGTGGTACGGATATAACGGGAGCCCGTTGGGATGAGCAGTTCTTC,CSGTDITGARWDEQFF
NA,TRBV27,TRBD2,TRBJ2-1,TGTGCCAGCACTGACAGAGGACTAGCAGCCTACAATGAGCAGTTCTTC,CASTDRGLAAYNEQFF
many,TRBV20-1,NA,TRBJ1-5,TGCAGTGCTAGAGACACAGGGACCTTTCCCCCAGCCAATCAGCCCCAGCATTTT,CSARDTGTFPPANQPQHF
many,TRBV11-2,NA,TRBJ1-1,TGTGCCAGCAGCCCCATCGGGGCGCGGGCTGAAGCTTTCTTT,CASSPIGARAEAFF
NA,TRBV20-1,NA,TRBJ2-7,TGCAGTGCTAGAGATATGTTGCGGGGCGACGAGCAGTACTTC,CSARDMLRGDEQYF
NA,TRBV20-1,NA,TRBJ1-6,TGCAGTGCTAGAGACAGTCCCTATAATTCACCCCTCCACTTT,CSARDSPYNSPLHF
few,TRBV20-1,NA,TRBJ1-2,TGCAGTGCTAGAGATCTGGTGGAGTATGGCTACACCTTC,CSARDLVEYGYTF
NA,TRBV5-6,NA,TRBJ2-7,TGTACCAGCAGCTTGTCGGGGGGCTACCACGAGCAGTACTTC,CTSSLSGGYHEQYF
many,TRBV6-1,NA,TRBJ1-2,TGTGCCAGCAGTGACAGGTTCACGCCTAGCGTCGACTATGGCTACACCTTC,CASSDRFTPSVDYGYTF
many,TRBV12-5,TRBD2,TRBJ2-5,TGTGCTAGTGGTTTCAGGACTAGCGGGGGGCAAGAGACCCAGTACTTC,CASGFRTSGGQETQYF
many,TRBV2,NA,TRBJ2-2,TGTGCCAGCGGGAAGACACCTAACACCGGGGAGCTGTTTTTT,CASGKTPNTGELFF
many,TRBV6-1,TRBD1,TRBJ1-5,TGTGCCAGCCACAGGGGGACAGTGAGCAATCAGCCCCAGCATTTT,CASHRGTVSNQPQHF
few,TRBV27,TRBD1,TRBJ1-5,TGTGCCAGCAGTTGGATTAATGGAGGGGGCGTGGGTCAGCCCCAGCATTTT,CASSWINGGGVGQPQHF
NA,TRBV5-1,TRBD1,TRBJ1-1,TGCGCCAGCAAAAAAATGACAGGGGAACGGAACACTGAAGCTTTCTTT,CASKKMTGERNTEAFF
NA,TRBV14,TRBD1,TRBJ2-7,TGTGCCAGTAAACAGGGGGCTGGCTACGAGCAGTACTTC,CASKQGAGYEQYF
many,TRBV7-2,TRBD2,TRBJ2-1,TGTGCCAGCAGCTCCCCCCTAGAGACTAGCAGCTCCTACAATGAGCAGTTCTTC,CASSSPLETSSSYNEQFF
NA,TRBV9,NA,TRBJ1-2,TGTGCCAGCAGCGTAGCCACCGGGGGGTATGGCTACACCTTC,CASSVATGGYGYTF
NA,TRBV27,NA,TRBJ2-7,TGTGCCAGCGGGGGGGCTACCGGGGTATACGAGCAGTACTTC,CASGGATGVYEQYF
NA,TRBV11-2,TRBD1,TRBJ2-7,TGTGCCAGCAGCTTACAGGACAGGGGGGTATCCTACGAGCAGTACTTC,CASSLQDRGVSYEQYF
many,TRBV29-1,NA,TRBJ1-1,TGCAGCGTGTACAGGGAGAACACTGAAGCTTTCTTT,CSVYRENTEAFF
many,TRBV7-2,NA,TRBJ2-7,TGTGCCAGCAGCTGGTACGGGGGCCCAACCTACGAGCAGTACTTC,CASSWYGGPTYEQYF
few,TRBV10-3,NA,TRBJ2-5,TGTGCCATCAGTGAGTCTCGCCAGGGGTTGGAGACCCAGTACTTC,CAISESRQGLETQYF
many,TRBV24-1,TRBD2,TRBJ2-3,TGTGCCACCAGTGAGCGGGAGGGCACAGATACGCAGTATTTT,CATSEREGTDTQYF
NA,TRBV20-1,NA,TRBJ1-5,TGCAGTGCTAGAGACCTAACAGGGAATCAGCCCCAGCATTTT,CSARDLTGNQPQHF
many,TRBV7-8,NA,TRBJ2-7,TGTGCCAGCAGCTCCCCCGGGGGTCCCAGCTCCTACGAGCAGTACTTC,CASSSPGGPSSYEQYF
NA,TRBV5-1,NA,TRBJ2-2,TGCGCCAGCAATAAAGCCGGGGAGCTGTTTTTT,CASNKAGELFF
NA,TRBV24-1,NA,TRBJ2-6,TGTGCCACCAGTGAATTTGACATGGGGGTCAGGGCTGGGGCCAACGTCCTGACTTTC,CATSEFDMGVRAGANVLTF
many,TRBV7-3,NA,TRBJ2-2,TGTGCCAGCAGCCAACAGGGGAACACCGGGGAGCTGTTTTTT,CASSQQGNTGELFF
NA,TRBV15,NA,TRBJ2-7,TGTGCCACCAGCGCGGCGGCAGGCCTCTCCTACGAGCAGTACTTC,CATSAAAGLSYEQYF